Reported below is one TCR beta chain. The sample belongs to a study of blood T cell repertoires in COVID-19. Study in general: The United States, Italy and Spain supplied acute and convalescent COVID-19 samples. In each case, the material was cDNA or gDNA derived from T cells, B-cell-depleted T cells, or PBMCs.

Methods used by the authors: For nucleated cells, counts were estimated from reference gene primer amplification. Assay: immunoSEQ multiplex PCR; the TCRdb copy retains only in-frame clones and omits some. V, J and clone size derive from that table, while D and trimming were established from the DNA sequence. The table records under 200,000 clones, roughly 77% of them present only once. A Seattle source enrolled patients during active infection and followed them longitudinally. The CDR3 runs 16 residues. Germline CDR1 is SGHKS and CDR2 is YYEKEE (reference sequence). J gave up 3 bases and V 5 bases, and 14 bases lay outside the gene matches.

The chain links TRBV5-5 to TRBJ2-7, with 7 bases lining up with TRBD1. The sequence was obtained from a middle-aged woman with COVID-19, enrolled during active disease. Sequencing was carried out using peripheral blood. Here the CDR3 DNA reads TGTGCCAGCAGTTACTCCGCCGGGACAGACTTCTACGAGCAGTACTTC. Protein product: CASSYSAGTDFYEQYF.